Below, 27 T cell receptor beta chains from the same sample are listed, as sequenced in a study of T cell repertoires in cytomegalovirus infection. From the reads, TCRdb called clonotypes with MiXCR, one entry per CDR3 protein. This table has 150,000 to 200,000 distinct CDR3 sequences, roughly 19% appearing once. Sequencing was done on a sample of PBMCs. These receptors were collected from a human donor in good health (CMV status not recorded). Some clones in this sample may be carry-over from other donors' samples.

The CDR3 sequence: CASGWGGSDQPQHF. The CDR3 DNA reads as TGTGCTAGTGGATGGGGGGGGAGCGATCAGCCCCAGCATTTT. V and J are TRBV12-5 and TRBJ1-5; maybe TRBD1 (5 bases). This CDR3 spans 14 amino acids. Germline V gene sequence: CDR1 LGHNT, CDR2 FRNRAP. Trimming pared 6 bases from V and 5 bases from J, leaving 14 bases between.

Written as DNA, the CDR3 is TGTGCCTGGAATACGGACTGGACTCCGAACACTGAAGCTTTCTTT. Amino acids: CAWNTDWTPNTEAFF. This chain links TRBV30 with TRBJ1-1; no clear D gene. Germline assignment: CDR1 GTSNPN and CDR2 SVGIG (reference sequence). V lost 4 bases and J lost 1, with 16 bases in between. This CDR3 contains 15 residues.

Many counts were recorded for this clonotype. J is TRBJ2-7 and V is TRBV7-8; the match to TRBD2 covers 9 bases. Germline loops: CDR1 SGHVS, CDR2 FQNEAQ. The CDR3 runs to 18 residues. V lost 1 base and J lost 0; bases outside the gene matches: 10. CDR3 sequence reads: CASSLERVASGTSYEQYF. CDR3 DNA sequence: TGTGCCAGCAGCTTAGAAAGAGTCGCTAGCGGGACCTCCTACGAGCAGTACTTC.

This clonotype turned up a few times. The J gene is TRBJ1-1, the V gene TRBV6-8; D gene uncertain. Germline loops: CDR1 MNHGY, CDR2 SAAAGT. V was pared by 0 bases and J by 10 bases, with 15 bases between. The length of the CDR3 is 14 residues. CDR3 nucleotide sequence: TGTGCCAGCAGTTACTCGATCGGCCTGCTGGGAGCTTTCTTT. Amino acids: CASSYSIGLLGAFF.

The chain recombines TRBV20-1 with TRBJ2-5; 9 positions agree with TRBD1. The CDR3 is made up of 17 amino acids. V shed 6 bases, J shed 5 bases, and the junction held 19 bases outside the gene matches. Germline lookup yields CDR1 DFQATT and CDR2 SNEGSKA (reference sequence). The CDR3 is CSAFVGTGHRGQETQYF. For the CDR3, the DNA is TGCAGTGCGTTCGTCGGGACAGGGCATCGGGGTCAGGAGACCCAGTACTTC.

The rearrangement uses TRBV27 and TRBJ1-5; 7 bases align to TRBD1. Germline values: CDR1 MNHEY, CDR2 SMNVEV (reference sequence). The CDR3 covers 15 residues. The V and J ends lost 7 bases and 2 bases, in that order; junction bases with no gene match: 8. This chain's CDR3 is CASTPGQVRNQPQHF. The CDR3, as DNA: TGTGCCAGCACCCCCGGACAGGTCCGCAATCAGCCCCAGCATTTT.

This clonotype was seen at least ten times. The V and J genes are TRBV7-8 and TRBJ2-5, with D hard to call. The CDR3 spans 18 residues. V shed 5 bases and J shed 2 bases, with 24 bases lying between them. In germline, CDR1 is SGHVS, CDR2 FQNEAQ. The CDR3 sequence is CASSPKTIDRILQETQYF. The CDR3 DNA sequence: TGTGCCAGCAGCCCAAAGACGATCGACCGCATTCTTCAAGAGACCCAGTACTTC.

CDR3: CASSLVARGRTDTQYF. The CDR3 DNA sequence: TGTGCCAGCAGCTTAGTAGCGCGGGGTCGGACAGATACGCAGTATTTT. V and J are TRBV11-2 and TRBJ2-3; TRBD2 might be the D (6 bases). Trimming left V 1 base short and J 3 bases short, with 14 bases between. The CDR3 is made up of 16 amino acids. Germline V lookup: CDR1 SGHAT, CDR2 FQNNGV.

V usage is TRBV2 and J usage is TRBJ2-7; 7 bases match TRBD1. The V and J ends lost 8 bases and 3 bases, in that order; junction bases with no gene match: 4. CDR1 is SNHLY and CDR2 is FYNNEI in the germline V gene. This CDR3 region has 12 residues. CDR3 nucleotide sequence: TGTGCCAGCCAAGGGGGCCTCTACGAGCAGTACTTC. Residues: CASQGGLYEQYF.

This clonotype occurred a few times. The V call is TRBV7-9, the J call TRBJ2-1; 8 nucleotides agree with TRBD2. This CDR3 is 13 amino acids long. Trimming cost V 10 bases and J 8 bases; bases outside gene matches: 10. Per the germline V gene, CDR1 is SEHNR and CDR2 is FQNEAQ (reference sequence). CDR3 residues: CATQRGGSDEQFF. For the CDR3, the DNA is TGTGCCACCCAACGGGGGGGCAGCGATGAGCAGTTCTTC.

The table lists this clonotype with many counts. The rearrangement links TRBV7-8 to TRBJ1-4, with no clear D. CDR1 is SGHVS and CDR2 is FQNEAQ in the germline V gene. This CDR3 contains 15 residues. Trimming removed 6 bases from V and 2 bases from J, with 13 bases in between. The CDR3 DNA sequence: TGTGCCAGCAGTCCGAATCCCACGACTAATGAAAAACTGTTTTTT. It encodes CASSPNPTTNEKLFF. Looking up the rest from reference TRBV7-8 and TRBJ1-4 gives the full variable domain: GAGVSQSPRYKVAKRGQDVALRCDPISGHVSLFWYQQALGQGPEFLTYFQNEAQLDKSGLPSDRFFAERPEGSVSTLKIQRTQQEDSAVYLCASSPNPTTNEKLFFGSGTQLSVL.

In this sample, this clonotype turned up many times. The chain employs TRBV11-2 and TRBJ2-5; D might be TRBD2 (6 bases). V dropped 5 bases and J dropped 4 bases, with 14 bases sitting between them. CDR3 length equals 14 residues. Germline V lookup: CDR1 SGHAT, CDR2 FQNNGV. The CDR3 nucleotides are TGTGCCAGCAGCCCCGGAGGGGCTACAGAGACCCAGTACTTC. Protein: CASSPGGATETQYF.

This clonotype was counted between two and nine times. This chain joins TRBV18 and TRBJ1-4; D is uncertain. Germline assignment: CDR1 KGHSH and CDR2 LQKENI. V was trimmed by 2 bases and J by 5 bases, leaving 9 bases between them. CDR3 length equals 14 residues. DNA of the CDR3: TGTGCCAGCTCACCATGGGGAGGGAATGAAAAACTGTTTTTT. Its translation: CASSPWGGNEKLFF.

There are many counts of this clonotype. The chain links TRBV7-3 to TRBJ2-3; 8 bases map to TRBD2. The CDR3 runs 16 residues. Germline V CDR1 and CDR2: SGHTA, FQGTGA. The J segment lost 0 bases and the V segment lost 5 bases, leaving 7 bases of the junction unmatched. The CDR3 is CASSAHSGASTDTQYF. Written as DNA, the CDR3 is TGTGCCAGCAGCGCCCATAGCGGGGCTAGCACAGATACGCAGTATTTT. The complete variable domain, with remaining parts taken from reference TRBV7-3 and TRBJ2-3, reads GAGVSQTPSNKVTEKGKYVELRCDPISGHTALYWYRQSLGQGPEFLIYFQGTGAADDSGLPNDRFFAVRPEGSVSTLKIQRTERGDSAVYLCASSAHSGASTDTQYFGPGTRLTVL.

The V and J genes are TRBV7-2 and TRBJ1-1, with a tentative D call TRBD1 (6 bases). The CDR3 is made up of 14 amino acids. Trimming took 3 bases from V and 8 from J, leaving 16 bases between them. The germline gives CDR1 SGHTA, CDR2 FQGNSA. As DNA, the CDR3 is TGTGCCAGCAGCTTTGGGGGCCCCTGGTCCGAAGCTTTCTTT. Amino acid sequence: CASSFGGPWSEAFF.

Ten or more counts support this clonotype. The chain uses TRBV7-9 and TRBJ1-1; D uncertain. With 5 bases removed from V and 1 base from J, the gap between germline ends came to 8 bases. CDR3 length equals 13 residues. CDR1 and CDR2 from the germline V gene are SEHNR and FQNEAQ (reference sequence). The CDR3 bases are TGTGCCAGCAGCCAAGTCCAGAACACTGAAGCTTTCTTT. Its protein product is CASSQVQNTEAFF.

This clonotype came up many times. The V call is TRBV4-1, the J call TRBJ2-7; D is possibly TRBD1 or TRBD2 (5 bases each). Germline loops: CDR1 MGHRA, CDR2 YSYEKL. The V and J ends lost 3 bases and 3 bases respectively, with 15 bases between them. The CDR3 contains 15 residues. The CDR3 is CASSQDGDAYYEQYF. CDR3 sequence (DNA): TGCGCCAGCAGCCAGGATGGGGACGCTTACTACGAGCAGTACTTC.

The chain has TRBV3-1 and TRBJ2-1; a possible D gene is TRBD2 (6 bases). This CDR3 is 15 amino acids long. Trimming pared 3 bases from V and 10 bases from J, leaving 19 bases between. Germline V gene sequence: CDR1 LGHDT, CDR2 YNNKEL (reference sequence). The CDR3 DNA sequence: TGTGCCAGCAGCCACGGAACTAAAAAGCGGGTGGAGCAGTTCTTC. Its protein is CASSHGTKKRVEQFF.

This clonotype was seen a handful of times. The genes are TRBV5-1 and TRBJ2-1; 11 nucleotides agree with TRBD2. Germline CDR1 SGHRS, CDR2 YFSETQ. There are 15 residues in the CDR3. V lost 0 bases, J lost 6 bases, and 2 bases stayed unmatched. As DNA, the CDR3 is TGCGCCAGCAGCTTGGTGACTAGCGGGACCAATGAGCAGTTCTTC. This translates into CASSLVTSGTNEQFF.

This clonotype was counted a few times. V usage is TRBV5-6 and J usage is TRBJ1-2; no reliable D call. Germline lookup yields CDR1 SGHDT and CDR2 YYEEEE. The CDR3 has 13 residues. Trimming removed 1 base at V and 7 bases at J, with 11 bases between. The DNA of the CDR3 is TGTGCCAGCAGCTTGCGGACGTTAACTGGCTACACCTTC. Protein sequence: CASSLRTLTGYTF.

This clonotype was observed a few times. The chain is built from TRBV5-4 and TRBJ2-3, with D possibly being TRBD1 (6 bases). CDR1 and CDR2 from the germline V gene are SGHNT and YYREEE (reference sequence). CDR3 length equals 14 residues. Trimming shortened V by 4 bases and J by 5 bases, and 14 bases separated the two germline ends. The CDR3 spells CASSPSNRVDTQYF. CDR3 nucleotide sequence: TGTGCCAGCAGCCCCTCCAACAGGGTAGATACGCAGTATTTT.

This clonotype has just a few counts. The rearrangement uses TRBV24-1 and TRBJ2-1; 7 nucleotides agree with TRBD2. There are 14 residues in the CDR3. Losses at the gene ends were 9 bases for V and 4 bases for J; bases not matched to a gene: 8. Germline loops: CDR1 KGHDR, CDR2 SFDVKD. The CDR3 is CATSGSGGYNEQFF. The DNA for the CDR3 is TGTGCCACCTCTGGGTCGGGGGGATACAATGAGCAGTTCTTC.

This chain links TRBV29-1 with TRBJ1-4, with D tentatively TRBD1 (5 bases). Trimming cost V 4 bases and J 8 bases, with 20 bases left between them. CDR1 and CDR2 from the germline V gene are SQVTM and ANQGSEA. The CDR3 is 15 residues long. The CDR3 nucleotides read TGCAGCGTTGTTTTCCCCCAACACGGGACCGAAAAACTGTTTTTT. This encodes CSVVFPQHGTEKLFF.

The chain recombines TRBV7-2 with TRBJ1-3, with D hard to call. Trimming removed 5 bases at V and 0 bases at J, with 8 bases between. The CDR3 runs 14 residues. Germline V CDR1 and CDR2: SGHTA, FQGNSA. CDR3: CASSRVGSGNTIYF. CDR3 DNA sequence: TGTGCCAGCAGCCGCGTGGGCTCTGGAAACACCATATATTTT. Using reference TRBV7-2 and TRBJ1-3 for the parts outside the CDR3, the full variable domain is GAGVSQSPSNKVTEKGKDVELRCDPISGHTALYWYRQSLGQGLEFLIYFQGNSAPDKSGLPSDRFSAERTGGSVSTLTIQRTQQEDSAVYLCASSRVGSGNTIYFGEGSWLTVV.

This clonotype came up many times. The chain is built from TRBV5-1 and TRBJ2-5, with D hard to call. Germline V gene data show CDR1 as SGHRS and CDR2 as YFSETQ. V was clipped by 0 bases and J by 2 bases, with 5 bases between them. This CDR3 has 13 amino acids. CDR3 sequence (DNA): TGCGCCAGCAGCTTGGACACTCAAGAGACCCAGTACTTC. Residues: CASSLDTQETQYF.

This clonotype has just a few counts. V usage is TRBV7-2 and J usage is TRBJ2-1; the match to TRBD1 covers 9 bases. This CDR3 is built from 13 residues. From germline, CDR1 is SGHTA and CDR2 FQGNSA. J gave up 7 bases and V 7 bases, and 5 bases lay outside the gene matches. The CDR3 loop is CASNPTGGNEQFF. The CDR3 bases are TGTGCCAGCAACCCGACAGGGGGAAATGAGCAGTTCTTC.

The table lists this clonotype with many counts. This sequence joins TRBV12-3 or TRBV12-4 and TRBJ2-7; 8 bases are a match to TRBD1. The CDR3 extends over 15 amino acids. V was clipped by 3 bases and J by 0 bases; unmatched bases: 4. CDR3 residues: CASSFRQGTSYEQYF. The CDR3 DNA is TGTGCCAGCAGTTTCCGACAGGGGACCTCCTACGAGCAGTACTTC.